This entry concerns a single T cell receptor (beta chain). The data were taken from a study of blood T cell repertoires in COVID-19. At the level of the study: Acute and convalescent COVID-19 specimens originated in the United States, Italy and Spain. Nucleic acid was either cDNA or gDNA, and it came from T cells, B-cell-depleted T cells, or PBMCs.

In the original workflow: Reference gene primer amplification yielded estimated nucleated cell counts. Sequencing used immunoSEQ multiplex PCR; TCRdb keeps in-frame clones, though not all of them. The V and J calls and clone size are taken from that table; D and trimming were inferred from the DNA. This table has about 130,000 clones, roughly 83% appearing once. V was cut by 0 bases and J by 3 bases, with 9 bases left in between. This CDR3 is 14 amino acids long. The germline CDR1 and CDR2 sequences are MNHNS and SASEGT. The chain uses TRBV6-1 and TRBJ2-7; D possibly corresponds to TRBD2 (6 bases). Sequencing input: peripheral blood. The TCR comes from a woman aged 80 or older with acute or convalescent COVID-19. In nucleotides, the CDR3 is TGTGCCAGCAGTGAAGCCTTGACTAGCTACGAGCAGTACTTC. The encoded protein is CASSEALTSYEQYF.